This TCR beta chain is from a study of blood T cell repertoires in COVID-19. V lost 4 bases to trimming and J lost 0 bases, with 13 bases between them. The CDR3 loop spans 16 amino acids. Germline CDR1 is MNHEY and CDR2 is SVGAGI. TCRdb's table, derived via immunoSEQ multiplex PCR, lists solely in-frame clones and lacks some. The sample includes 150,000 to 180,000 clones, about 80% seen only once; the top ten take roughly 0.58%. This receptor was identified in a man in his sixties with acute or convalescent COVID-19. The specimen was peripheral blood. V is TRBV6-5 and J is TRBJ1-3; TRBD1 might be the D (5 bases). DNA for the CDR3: TGTGCCAGCAGTTCCCAACAGGAGAGCTCTGGAAACACCATATATTTT. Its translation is CASSSQQESSGNTIYF.